The T cell receptor (beta chain) under discussion was sequenced for a study of response to subunit inactivated influenza vaccine. Trimming left V 2 bases short and J 7 bases short, with 16 bases between. The CDR3 runs 15 residues. From germline, CDR1 is SGHRS and CDR2 YFSETQ. This clonotype appeared a few times. From the RT-PCR reads, TCRdb called clonotypes with MiXCR, one entry per CDR3 protein. The repertoire holds 800,000 to 1,000,000 distinct CDR3 sequences, with 21% as singletons. The TCR comes from a man in his fifties who received an inactivated influenza vaccine. The chain combines TRBV5-1 with TRBJ2-1, with D unclear. Sequences were derived from PBMCs from blood, sampled 4 to 6 days after vaccination. CDR3 sequence (DNA): TGCGCCAGCAGCTTATATACCAGTGGTTCGAATGAGCAGTTCTTC. Protein sequence: CASSLYTSGSNEQFF.